This TCR beta chain was identified during a study of spatial heterogeneity in lung cancer. Study-level points and caveats: Resection blood, more than follow-up blood, showed ubiquitous expanded tumor TCRs.

Of note for this clonotype: The antigen remains unidentified.

TCRdb passed the 5' RACE reads through MiXCR, listing each CDR3 protein once. The sample yields tens of thousands of distinct CDR3 sequences, 6% to 9% seen once. CDR3 length: 16 residues. The V gene lost 7 bases and the J gene lost 4 bases, with 22 bases spanning the gap. The germline V gene encodes CDR1 MNHNS and CDR2 SASEGT. Time point specified: sample taken at primary tumor resection. Researchers sequenced whole RNA taken from tumor, nontumor lung or frozen PBMC without sorting. The donor group consisted of 72 patients who had untreated, early-stage non-small cell lung cancer. The sequence was collected from a female donor with early-stage non-small cell lung cancer. The material was PBMCs, obtained at surgery. The J gene is TRBJ2-5, the V gene TRBV6-1; D is uncertain. The chain's CDR3 is CASTFSLDMAGETQYF. The CDR3 nucleotides are TGTGCCAGCACGTTCTCCCTAGACATGGCTGGAGAGACCCAGTACTTC.